Below, 27 T cell receptor beta chains from the same sample are listed, as sequenced in a study of blood T cell repertoires in COVID-19. Method: immunoSEQ multiplex PCR; TCRdb's copy keeps in-frame clones and lacks some. Of roughly 110,000 clones listed, around 84% are singletons. The sample comprised peripheral blood. The receptors here all came from a woman between 40 and 50 years old with acute or convalescent COVID-19.

V usage is TRBV6-4 and J usage is TRBJ2-4; 10 positions match TRBD2. Per the germline V gene, CDR1 is MRHNA and CDR2 is SNTAGT. The CDR3 is made up of 15 amino acids. V shed 8 bases, J shed 4 bases, and the junction held 8 bases outside the gene matches. The CDR3 sequence: CASGWLAGAKNIQYF. The CDR3 DNA reads as TGTGCCAGCGGGTGGCTAGCGGGGGCTAAAAACATTCAGTACTTC.

V gene TRBV5-1 combines with J gene TRBJ2-1; 7 nucleotides align to TRBD1. The CDR3 spans 15 residues. Germline CDR1 SGHRS, CDR2 YFSETQ. Unmatched junction bases numbered 10, after V lost 4 bases and J lost 6 bases. DNA of the CDR3: TGCGCCAGCAGCCTACAGGGGCCGCGCATCAATGAGCAGTTCTTC. Translating it yields CASSLQGPRINEQFF.

The J gene is TRBJ2-1, the V gene TRBV27; 11 bases are shared with TRBD2. This CDR3 region has 21 residues. The ends lost 4 bases at V and 4 bases at J; junction bases unmatched: 21. Germline loops: CDR1 MNHEY, CDR2 SMNVEV (reference sequence). The CDR3 DNA follows: TGTGCCAGCAGTTCCGGAGACCGCCGCCGCACTAGCGGGGGCCTGTACAATGAGCAGTTCTTC. This sequence encodes CASSSGDRRRTSGGLYNEQFF.

The rearrangement links TRBV19 to TRBJ2-1; 7 bases fit TRBD2. The CDR3 totals 14 residues. The trim removed 10 bases at V and 8 bases at J, leaving 14 bases unmatched. Looked up from germline, CDR1 is LNHDA and CDR2 is SQIVND (reference sequence). In DNA form, the CDR3 reads TGTGCCACCAAGGACGGGGGGATAGGTGATGAGCAGTTCTTC. This codes for CATKDGGIGDEQFF.

This sequence joins TRBV18 and TRBJ1-1; D may be TRBD1 (5 bases). Germline CDR1 reads KGHSH; CDR2 reads LQKENI. The CDR3 spans 18 residues. The V end was cut by 1 base, the J end by 0 bases, with 18 bases between. Here the CDR3 DNA reads TGTGCCAGCTCACCACTTGGAAGGGGAAACGGAATGAACACTGAAGCTTTCTTT. Its translation: CASSPLGRGNGMNTEAFF.

In this sample, this clone turned up a few times. The chain carries TRBV7-2 and TRBJ1-1; perhaps TRBD1 as D (5 bases). Germline V gene lookup returns CDR1 SGHTA and CDR2 FQGNSA. V was shortened by 6 bases and J by 8 bases, with 10 bases between the two germline ends. The CDR3 loop spans 11 amino acids. The CDR3 here is CASRLTEEAFF. For the CDR3, the DNA is TGTGCCAGCAGACTGACAGAGGAAGCTTTCTTT.

This rearrangement joins TRBV2 to TRBJ1-5; D unresolved. Germline V gives CDR1 SNHLY, CDR2 FYNNEI. V was shortened by 7 bases and J by 5 bases, with 12 bases between the two germline ends. The CDR3 consists of 13 residues. The CDR3 region is CASKFGQDQPQHF. DNA for the CDR3: TGTGCCAGCAAATTCGGCCAGGATCAGCCCCAGCATTTT.

The V call is TRBV7-2, the J call TRBJ2-7; 10 nucleotides line up with TRBD1. V was clipped by 1 base and J by 4 bases; unmatched bases: 7. There are 16 residues in the CDR3. Germline V gene sequence: CDR1 SGHTA, CDR2 FQGNSA. In DNA, the CDR3 is TGTGCCAGCAGCTTAGATGCCGGGACAGGGGCTTACGAGCAGTACTTC. Its translation: CASSLDAGTGAYEQYF.

This chain joins TRBV21-1 and TRBJ1-2. TRBV21-1 is noted as a pseudogene. This CDR3 spans 14 amino acids. CDR3 nucleotides: TGTGCCAGCATTCGGGGGGGGCTGGACGTTGGCTACACCTTC. Amino acid sequence: CASIRGGLDVGYTF.

The chain carries TRBV9 and TRBJ2-1; 11 bases are shared with TRBD2. The junction had 0 bases not matched to a gene; V was cut back by 0 bases and J by 4 bases. The CDR3 consists of 15 residues. The germline V gene has CDR1 SGDLS and CDR2 YYNGEE. CDR3 loop: CASSVVAGGYNEQFF. In DNA form, the CDR3 reads TGTGCCAGCAGCGTAGTAGCGGGGGGGTACAATGAGCAGTTCTTC. Full variable domain (missing parts from reference TRBV9 and TRBJ2-1): DSGVTQTPKHLITATGQRVTLRCSPRSGDLSVYWYQQSLDQGLQFLIQYYNGEERAKGNILERFSAQQFPDLHSELNLSSLELGDSALYFCASSVVAGGYNEQFFGPGTRLTVL.

This sequence joins TRBV7-8 and TRBJ2-7; TRBD2 matches 12 bases. Germline V gene data show CDR1 as SGHVS and CDR2 as FQNEAQ. V gave up 7 bases and J gave up 7 bases; unmatched junction bases: 8. The CDR3 runs to 14 residues. CDR3 coding DNA: TGTGCCAGCACACTAGCGGGGGGTTCCTTGGAGCAGTACTTC. It is translated as CASTLAGGSLEQYF.

The chain employs TRBV7-2 and TRBJ1-2; D uncertain. The germline V gene has CDR1 SGHTA and CDR2 FQGNSA. The germline V and J ends were trimmed by 4 bases and 2 bases, with 14 bases remaining between them. CDR3 size: 15 residues. CDR3: CASSSYIRGNYGYTF. The CDR3 nucleotides read TGTGCCAGCAGCTCCTACATACGCGGCAACTATGGCTACACCTTC.

The rearrangement uses TRBV5-1 and TRBJ2-3, with 10 positions matching TRBD2. Germline trimming cut 5 bases from V and 1 base from J; bases unmatched to any gene: 19. CDR3 length: 20 residues. CDR1 is SGHRS and CDR2 is YFSETQ in the germline V gene. The CDR3 DNA is TGCGCCAGCAGTCCCCGGGCTAGCGGGGGCTGGACCCTCCGCACAGATACGCAGTATTTT. As protein: CASSPRASGGWTLRTDTQYF.

The chain joins TRBV5-6 to TRBJ2-2; maybe TRBD1 (6 bases). Germline V gene sequence: CDR1 SGHDT, CDR2 YYEEEE. Trimming removed 4 bases at V and 0 bases at J, with 13 bases between. This CDR3 comprises 16 residues. The CDR3 reads CASSNPGTSNTGELFF. CDR3 sequence (DNA): TGTGCCAGCAGCAACCCCGGGACATCGAACACCGGGGAGCTGTTTTTT.

The chain couples TRBV12-5 to TRBJ2-1, with TRBD2 identical over 9 bases. The V gene's germline CDR1 is LGHNT and CDR2 FRNRAP. V lost 7 bases and J lost 6; bases outside the gene matches: 10. The CDR3 contains 15 residues. The CDR3 here is CASALSGGSSNEQFF. DNA of the CDR3: TGTGCTAGTGCCTTAAGCGGGGGGTCTAGCAATGAGCAGTTCTTC.

The chain uses TRBV10-3 and TRBJ1-2, with a weak D call TRBD1 (5 bases). The germline V gene encodes CDR1 ENHRY and CDR2 SYGVKD. CDR3 size: 16 residues. V lost 2 bases, J lost 8 bases, and 21 bases lay in between. CDR3: CAISETGDPRRDGYTF. In DNA, the CDR3 is TGTGCCATCAGTGAGACGGGGGATCCTAGGCGAGACGGCTACACCTTC.

The chain uses TRBV5-4 and TRBJ1-4; 8 nucleotides align to TRBD1. This CDR3 region has 14 residues. With V trimmed by 2 bases and J by 7 bases, 4 bases remained unmatched. Germline values: CDR1 SGHNT, CDR2 YYREEE (reference sequence). DNA for the CDR3: TGTGCCAGCAGCTTACAGGGGGGTGGTGAAAAACTGTTTTTT. Protein sequence: CASSLQGGGEKLFF. The whole variable domain, remainder taken from reference TRBV5-4 and TRBJ1-4, is ETGVTQSPTHLIKTRGQQVTLRCSSQSGHNTVSWYQQALGQGPQFIFQYYREEENGRGNFPPRFSGLQFPNYSSELNVNALELDDSALYLCASSLQGGGEKLFFGSGTQLSVL.

The chain uses TRBV3-1 (or the pseudogene TRBV3-2) and TRBJ2-5, with a tentative D call TRBD2 (6 bases). The CDR3 sequence is 12 residues long. Looked up from germline, CDR1 is LGHDT and CDR2 is YNNKEL (reference sequence). The V gene lost 2 bases and the J gene lost 5 bases, with 6 bases spanning the gap. The CDR3 DNA reads TGTGCCAGCAGCCAACGGGGGGAGACCCAGTACTTC. This sequence encodes CASSQRGETQYF.

This clone was counted once. The chain employs TRBV7-2 and TRBJ2-7; D may be TRBD1 (6 bases). The CDR3 has 15 amino acids. V dropped 1 base and J dropped 2 bases, with 12 bases sitting between them. Germline CDR1 and CDR2: SGHTA and FQGNSA. CDR3 sequence (DNA): TGTGCCAGCAGCTTAGAGGCCAGGGGAACCTACGAGCAGTACTTC. Its protein is CASSLEARGTYEQYF.

The CDR3 sequence is CASSFYRDGYTF. The CDR3 region has the DNA TGTGCCAGCAGCTTTTACAGGGATGGCTACACCTTC. The V call is TRBV5-6, the J call TRBJ1-2, with a weak D call TRBD1 (6 bases). Trimming pared 2 bases from V and 6 bases from J, leaving 8 bases between. CDR1 SGHDT and CDR2 YYEEEE come from the germline V gene. The CDR3 consists of 12 residues.

This clone came up once. The chain uses TRBV27 and TRBJ2-5; 13 bases align to TRBD2. Trimming removed 2 bases from V and 4 bases from J; junction bases left unmatched: 7. Germline CDR1 and CDR2: MNHEY and SMNVEV (reference sequence). The CDR3 has 17 amino acids. The CDR3 nucleotides read TGTGCCAGCAGTTTAATCGGGACTAGCGGGAACGGAGAGACCCAGTACTTC. Translation: CASSLIGTSGNGETQYF.

The chain carries TRBV9 and TRBJ2-3, with D possibly matching TRBD2 (6 bases). This CDR3 is built from 15 residues. V dropped 0 bases and J dropped 6 bases, with 14 bases sitting between them. Germline loops: CDR1 SGDLS, CDR2 YYNGEE. The CDR3 coding sequence is TGTGCCAGCAGCGTAGGCGGGGCTTCATTGGATACGCAGTATTTT. Amino acid sequence: CASSVGGASLDTQYF.

This clone was counted a single time. The chain links TRBV5-6 to TRBJ1-2; 11 nucleotides line up with TRBD1. The ends lost 4 bases at V and 5 bases at J; junction bases unmatched: 7. The CDR3 totals 15 residues. Germline lookup yields CDR1 SGHDT and CDR2 YYEEEE. CDR3 protein: CASSTGQGAGYGYTF. The CDR3 DNA is TGTGCCAGCAGCACTGGACAGGGGGCAGGGTATGGCTACACCTTC.

This sequence joins TRBV5-1 and TRBJ1-6; maybe TRBD1 (6 bases). The CDR3 is made up of 15 amino acids. CDR1 and CDR2 (germline): SGHRS, YFSETQ. V was cut by 3 bases and J by 9 bases, with 16 bases left in between. The CDR3 DNA reads TGCGCCAGCAGCTCTGAACAGGGAATAGGTTCACCCCTCCACTTT. Its translation is CASSSEQGIGSPLHF.

V gene TRBV11-2 combines with J gene TRBJ2-7, with D maybe TRBD1 (6 bases). The CDR3 is made up of 12 amino acids. The germline V and J ends were trimmed by 8 bases and 5 bases, with 13 bases remaining between them. Germline CDR1 reads SGHAT; CDR2 reads FQNNGV. The CDR3, as DNA: TGTGCCAGCGTACAGGGCCCCCACGAGCAGTACTTC. Translation: CASVQGPHEQYF.

The chain employs TRBV10-1 and TRBJ2-3; TRBD1 is a possible D gene (5 bases). Trimming removed 0 bases from V and 5 bases from J, with 15 bases in between. Germline assignment: CDR1 WNHNN and CDR2 SYGVQD (reference sequence). CDR3 length: 16 residues. The CDR3 loop reads CASSESGRVHIDTQYF. The CDR3, as DNA: TGCGCCAGCAGTGAGTCCGGCAGGGTGCACATAGATACGCAGTATTTT.

The chain links TRBV20-1 to TRBJ1-1; the D is unclear. CDR1 DFQATT and CDR2 SNEGSKA come from the germline V gene (reference sequence). The length of the CDR3 is 11 residues. V was cut by 2 bases and J by 8 bases, with 9 bases left in between. The DNA of the CDR3 is TGCAGTGCTAGAAGCCAGACAGAAGCTTTCTTT. Protein: CSARSQTEAFF.